One and the same sample provided the 9 T cell receptor beta chains below, sequenced in a study of T cells in Graves' hyperthyroidism and ophthalmopathy. Amplification of TCR beta CDR3 regions was performed using RNA transcripts as template. HTBI primers were the set used in a first-round RT-PCR of the TCR CDR3. TCRdb reprocessed the multiplex PCR reads via MiXCR and lists one record per CDR3 protein. This sample has 490,000 or so distinct CDR3 sequences, with about 20% found just once. What was sequenced was blood. Every receptor here comes from a woman between 65 and 79 years old with Graves' ophthalmopathy.

This clonotype has only a few counts. V usage is TRBV5-1 and J usage is TRBJ1-6; D may be TRBD1 (5 bases). Germline-derived CDR1 and CDR2 are SGHRS and YFSETQ. This CDR3 spans 15 amino acids. The V gene lost 4 bases and the J gene lost 7 bases, with 15 bases spanning the gap. The CDR3, as DNA: TGCGCCAGCAGCGCAACCGGGACGGAAAATTCACCCCTCCACTTT. Residues: CASSATGTENSPLHF.

As regards this clonotype: A read error may explain this, as a much larger clone is one base away. The chain is built from TRBV5-6 and TRBJ1-5; no definite D call. The CDR3 has 12 residues. V dropped 4 bases and J dropped 4 bases, with 6 bases sitting between them. Germline V lookup: CDR1 SGHDT, CDR2 YYEEEE. Here the CDR3 DNA reads TGTGCCAGCAGCCTGATGAATCAGCCCCAGCATTTT. Protein product: CASSLMNQPQHF.

The chain is built from TRBV28 and TRBJ1-2; 9 positions match TRBD1. This CDR3 contains 13 residues. The J segment lost 7 bases and the V segment lost 10 bases, leaving 10 bases of the junction unmatched. Germline CDR1 MDHEN, CDR2 SYDVKM. CDR3 in amino acids: CATTLQGASGYTF. Written as DNA, the CDR3 is TGTGCCACGACCCTACAGGGGGCAAGTGGCTACACCTTC.

This clonotype was detected many times. The CDR3, as DNA: TGTGCCAGCAGCCGATCCGGGGAGCTGTTTTTT. It is translated as CASSRSGELFF. This chain uses TRBV27 with TRBJ2-2; D not resolved. CDR1 is MNHEY, CDR2 SMNVEV, per germline (reference sequence). Trimming took 6 bases from V and 6 from J, leaving 5 bases between them. The CDR3 length is 11 residues.

This clonotype was seen many times. The chain joins TRBV2 to TRBJ2-3; the match to TRBD2 covers 10 bases. CDR1 is SNHLY and CDR2 is FYNNEI in the germline V gene. The length of the CDR3 is 16 residues. The V segment lost 4 bases and the J segment 2 bases; nucleotides outside the gene matches: 6. CDR3 sequence: CASSGTSGTITDTQYF. The DNA of the CDR3 is TGTGCCAGCAGTGGAACTAGCGGGACTATCACAGATACGCAGTATTTT.

V and J are TRBV6-1 and TRBJ2-1; TRBD2 matches 9 bases. J lost 7 bases, V lost 6 bases, and 7 bases had no gene match. CDR1 and CDR2 from the germline V gene are MNHNS and SASEGT. This CDR3 has 14 residues. In DNA, the CDR3 is TGTGCCAGCAGCCACGGGCTAGCGGGGAATGAGCAGTTCTTC. This translates into CASSHGLAGNEQFF.

The chain employs TRBV20-1 and TRBJ2-7; 9 nucleotides agree with TRBD2. There are 13 residues in the CDR3. V was pared by 5 bases and J by 2 bases, with 4 bases of the junction left unmatched. The germline CDR1 and CDR2 sequences are DFQATT and SNEGSKA (reference sequence). The CDR3 bases are TGCAGTGCTCGGACTAGCGCCCCCTACGAGCAGTACTTC. Translating it yields CSARTSAPYEQYF.

The chain has TRBV6-1 and TRBJ2-1; 9 positions agree with TRBD2. This CDR3 has 16 residues. V lost 6 bases, J lost 6 bases, and 12 bases stayed unmatched. Looked up from germline, CDR1 is MNHNS and CDR2 is SASEGT. This CDR3 is CASRTLAGSTLNEQFF. CDR3 DNA sequence: TGTGCCAGCAGGACCCTAGCGGGATCCACGCTCAATGAGCAGTTCTTC.

This clonotype appeared a few times. The V call is TRBV2, the J call TRBJ1-5, with no clear D. CDR1 is SNHLY and CDR2 is FYNNEI in the germline V gene. V was pared by 2 bases and J by 6 bases, with 8 bases between. CDR3 length: 13 residues. In DNA form, the CDR3 reads TGTGCCAGCAGTGAAATTACGGGTCAGCCCCAGCATTTT. Residues: CASSEITGQPQHF.